In its sample, the clone carrying this T cell receptor beta chain was seen a few times. The target antigen is unknown. The junction does not match germline at one end; this may be a read error. This record belongs to a study of T cells in Graves' hyperthyroidism and ophthalmopathy. Whole-study results and caveats: In simple terms, a model built on 13 V-J features told ophthalmopathy apart from stable hyperthyroidism.

Those with hyperthyroidism were 18 to 65 years old, newly diagnosed, and ill for under 2 months. Exclusion of a patient resulted from uncontrolled infection, other autoimmune disease, pregnancy or lactation. Germline CDR1 reads SNHLY; CDR2 reads FYNNEI. The CDR3 is 14 amino acids. The TCR beta CDR3 regions underwent amplification using RNA transcripts as the source. Initially, a first-round RT-PCR of the TCR CDR3 employed the HTBI primer set. TCRdb redid the calling of the multiplex PCR reads with MiXCR, one entry per CDR3 protein. The top ten clones hold 45% to 55% of a sample with approximately 330,000 distinct CDR3 sequences, 15% to 20% of them seen once.

Material: blood. The V gene is TRBV2, the J gene TRBJ1-2; D gene ambiguous. The clonotype was recovered from a woman in her fifties or sixties with Graves' hyperthyroidism. CDR3 sequence (DNA): TGTGCCAGGAGTGAGGCAGACCTAACGCGGGGCTACACCTTC. Translating gives CARSEADLTRGYTF.